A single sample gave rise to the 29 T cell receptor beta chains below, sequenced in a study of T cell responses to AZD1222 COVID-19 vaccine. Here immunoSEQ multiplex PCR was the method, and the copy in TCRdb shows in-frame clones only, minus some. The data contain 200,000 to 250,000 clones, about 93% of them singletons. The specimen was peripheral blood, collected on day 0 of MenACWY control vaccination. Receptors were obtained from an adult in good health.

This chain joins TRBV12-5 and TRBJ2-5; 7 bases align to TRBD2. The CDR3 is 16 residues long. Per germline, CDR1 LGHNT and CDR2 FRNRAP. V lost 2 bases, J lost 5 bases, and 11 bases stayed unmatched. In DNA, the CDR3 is TGTGCTAGTGGTTTGTATGGACTAGTTCGGTTGGAGACCCAGTACTTC. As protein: CASGLYGLVRLETQYF.

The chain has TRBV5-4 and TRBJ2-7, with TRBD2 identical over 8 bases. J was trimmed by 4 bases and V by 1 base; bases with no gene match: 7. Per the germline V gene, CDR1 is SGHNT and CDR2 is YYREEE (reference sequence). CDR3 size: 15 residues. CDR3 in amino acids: CASSLWAGGNYEQYF. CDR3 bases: TGTGCCAGCAGCTTGTGGGCGGGGGGAAATTACGAGCAGTACTTC.

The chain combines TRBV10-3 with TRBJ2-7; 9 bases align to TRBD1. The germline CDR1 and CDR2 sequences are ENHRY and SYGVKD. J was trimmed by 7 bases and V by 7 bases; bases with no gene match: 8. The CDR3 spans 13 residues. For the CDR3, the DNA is TGTGCCATCACCAAAGACAGGGGGGGAGAGCAGTACTTC. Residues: CAITKDRGGEQYF.

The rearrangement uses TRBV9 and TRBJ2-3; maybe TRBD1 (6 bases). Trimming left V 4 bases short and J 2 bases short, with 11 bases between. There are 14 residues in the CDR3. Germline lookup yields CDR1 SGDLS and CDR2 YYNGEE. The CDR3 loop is CASSKGQDTDTQYF. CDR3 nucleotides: TGTGCCAGCAGCAAGGGACAAGACACAGATACGCAGTATTTT.

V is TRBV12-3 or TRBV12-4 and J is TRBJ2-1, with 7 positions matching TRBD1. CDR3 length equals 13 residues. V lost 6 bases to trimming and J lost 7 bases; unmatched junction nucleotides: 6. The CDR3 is CASRRGPLNEQFF. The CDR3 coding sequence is TGTGCCAGCAGGAGGGGGCCCTTAAATGAGCAGTTCTTC.

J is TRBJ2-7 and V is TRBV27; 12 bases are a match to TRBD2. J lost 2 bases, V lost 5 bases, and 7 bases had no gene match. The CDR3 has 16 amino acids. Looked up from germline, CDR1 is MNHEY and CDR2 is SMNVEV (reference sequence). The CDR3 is CASSPLAGGAAYEQYF. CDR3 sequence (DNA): TGTGCCAGCAGTCCCCTAGCGGGAGGGGCGGCCTACGAGCAGTACTTC.

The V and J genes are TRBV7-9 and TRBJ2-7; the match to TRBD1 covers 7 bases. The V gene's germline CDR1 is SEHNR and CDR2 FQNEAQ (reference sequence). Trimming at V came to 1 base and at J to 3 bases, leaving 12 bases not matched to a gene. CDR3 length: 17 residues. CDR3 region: CASSLGGRRQGLYEQYF. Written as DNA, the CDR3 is TGTGCCAGCAGCTTAGGTGGGCGGAGACAGGGTCTCTACGAGCAGTACTTC.

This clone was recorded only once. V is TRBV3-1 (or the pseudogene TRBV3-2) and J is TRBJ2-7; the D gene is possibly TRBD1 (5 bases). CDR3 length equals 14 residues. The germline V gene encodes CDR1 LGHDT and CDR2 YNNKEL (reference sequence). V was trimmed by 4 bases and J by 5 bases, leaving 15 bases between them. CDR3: CASSLNPQGHEQYF. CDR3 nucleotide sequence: TGTGCCAGCAGCCTAAATCCTCAGGGTCACGAGCAGTACTTC.

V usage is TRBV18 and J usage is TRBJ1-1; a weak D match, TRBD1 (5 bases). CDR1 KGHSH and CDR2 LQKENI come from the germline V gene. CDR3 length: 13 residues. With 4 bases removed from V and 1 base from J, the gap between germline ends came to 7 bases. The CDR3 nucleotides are TGTGCCAGCTCACAAGGGGAGAACACTGAAGCTTTCTTT. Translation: CASSQGENTEAFF.

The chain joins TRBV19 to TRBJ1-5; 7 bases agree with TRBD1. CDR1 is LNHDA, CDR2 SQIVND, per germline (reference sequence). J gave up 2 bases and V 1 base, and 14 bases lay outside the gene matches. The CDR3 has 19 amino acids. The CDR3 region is CASSIGFPGGKQGNQPQHF. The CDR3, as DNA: TGTGCCAGTAGTATAGGGTTTCCAGGGGGAAAGCAGGGCAATCAGCCCCAGCATTTT.

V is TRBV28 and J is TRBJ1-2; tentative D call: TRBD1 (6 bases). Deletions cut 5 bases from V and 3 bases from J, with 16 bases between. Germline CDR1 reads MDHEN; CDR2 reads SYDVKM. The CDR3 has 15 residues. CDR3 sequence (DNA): TGTGCCAGCAGTGCACCCCGACAGGAAGACTATGGCTACACCTTC. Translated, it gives CASSAPRQEDYGYTF.

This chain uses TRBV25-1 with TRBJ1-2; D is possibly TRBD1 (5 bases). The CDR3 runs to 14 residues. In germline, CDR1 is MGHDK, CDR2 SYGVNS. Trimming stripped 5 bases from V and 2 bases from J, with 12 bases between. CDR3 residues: CASSPDPGNYGYTF. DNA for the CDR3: TGTGCCAGCAGTCCCGATCCAGGGAACTATGGCTACACCTTC.

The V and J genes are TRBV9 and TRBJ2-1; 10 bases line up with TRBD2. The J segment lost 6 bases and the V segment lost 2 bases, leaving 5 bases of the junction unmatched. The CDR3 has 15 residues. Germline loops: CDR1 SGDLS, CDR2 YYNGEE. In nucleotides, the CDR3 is TGTGCCAGCAGCGTCAGCGGGGGGGTTTTCAATGAGCAGTTCTTC. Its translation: CASSVSGGVFNEQFF.

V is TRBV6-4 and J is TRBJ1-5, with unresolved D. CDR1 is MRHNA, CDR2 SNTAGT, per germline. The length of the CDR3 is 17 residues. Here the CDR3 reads CVAPVSGLQDGNQPQHF. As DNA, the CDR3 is TGTGTCGCACCAGTGAGCGGGCTCCAAGATGGCAATCAGCCCCAGCATTTT.

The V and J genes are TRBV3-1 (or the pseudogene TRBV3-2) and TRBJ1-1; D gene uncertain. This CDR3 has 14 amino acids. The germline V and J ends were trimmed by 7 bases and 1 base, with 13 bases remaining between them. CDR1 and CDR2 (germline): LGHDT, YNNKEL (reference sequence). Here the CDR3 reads CASNPGKGNTEAFF. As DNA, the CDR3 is TGTGCCAGCAACCCGGGAAAAGGGAACACTGAAGCTTTCTTT.

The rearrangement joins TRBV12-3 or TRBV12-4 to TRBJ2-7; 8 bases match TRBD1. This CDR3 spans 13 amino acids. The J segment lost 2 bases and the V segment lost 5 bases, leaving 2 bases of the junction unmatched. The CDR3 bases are TGTGCCAGCAGTGAGGGACAGGCCTACGAGCAGTACTTC. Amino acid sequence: CASSEGQAYEQYF.

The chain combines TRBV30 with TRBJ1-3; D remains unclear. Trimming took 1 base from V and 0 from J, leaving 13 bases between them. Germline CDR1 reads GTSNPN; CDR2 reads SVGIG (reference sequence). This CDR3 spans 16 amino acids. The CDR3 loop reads CAWSGPGPVSGNTIYF. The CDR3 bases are TGTGCCTGGAGTGGGCCGGGCCCTGTCTCTGGAAACACCATATATTTT.

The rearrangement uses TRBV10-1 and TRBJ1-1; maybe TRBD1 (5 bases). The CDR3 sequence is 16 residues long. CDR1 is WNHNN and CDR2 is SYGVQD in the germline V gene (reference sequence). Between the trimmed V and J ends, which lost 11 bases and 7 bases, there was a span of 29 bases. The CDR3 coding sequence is TGCGCCCGTCCGATAGACAGTAGCCGAGGTGGGGTTGAAGCTTTCTTT. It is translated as CARPIDSSRGGVEAFF.

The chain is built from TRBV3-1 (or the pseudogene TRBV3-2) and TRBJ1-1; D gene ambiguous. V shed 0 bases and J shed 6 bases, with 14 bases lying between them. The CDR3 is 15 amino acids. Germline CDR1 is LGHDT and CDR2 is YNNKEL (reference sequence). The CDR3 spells CASSQDPGFRAEAFF. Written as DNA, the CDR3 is TGTGCCAGCAGCCAAGATCCGGGCTTTCGGGCTGAAGCTTTCTTT.

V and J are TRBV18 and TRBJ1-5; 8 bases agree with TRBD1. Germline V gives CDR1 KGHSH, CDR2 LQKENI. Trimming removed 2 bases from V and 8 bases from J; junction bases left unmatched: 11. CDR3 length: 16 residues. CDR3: CASSPLGQANSKPQHF. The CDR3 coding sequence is TGTGCCAGCTCACCATTGGGACAGGCAAACTCGAAGCCCCAGCATTTT.

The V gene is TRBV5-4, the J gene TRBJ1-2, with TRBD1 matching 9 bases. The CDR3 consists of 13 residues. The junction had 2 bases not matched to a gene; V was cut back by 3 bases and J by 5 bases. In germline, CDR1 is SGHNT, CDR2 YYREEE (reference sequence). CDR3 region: CASSSGQGYGYTF. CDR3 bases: TGTGCCAGCAGCTCTGGACAGGGGTATGGCTACACCTTC. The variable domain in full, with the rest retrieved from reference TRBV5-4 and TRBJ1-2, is ETGVTQSPTHLIKTRGQQVTLRCSSQSGHNTVSWYQQALGQGPQFIFQYYREEENGRGNFPPRFSGLQFPNYSSELNVNALELDDSALYLCASSSGQGYGYTFGSGTRLTVV.

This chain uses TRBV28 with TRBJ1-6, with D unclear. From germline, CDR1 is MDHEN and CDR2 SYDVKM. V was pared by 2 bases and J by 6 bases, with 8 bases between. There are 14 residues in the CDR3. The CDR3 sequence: CASSLVSGNSPLHF. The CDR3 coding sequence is TGTGCCAGCAGTTTAGTGAGCGGTAATTCACCCCTCCACTTT.

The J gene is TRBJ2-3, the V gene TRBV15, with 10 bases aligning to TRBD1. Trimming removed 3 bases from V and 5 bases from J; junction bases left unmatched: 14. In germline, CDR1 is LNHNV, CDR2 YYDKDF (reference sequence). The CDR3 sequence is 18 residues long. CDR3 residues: CATSRKRETGQGRDTQYF. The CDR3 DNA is TGTGCCACCAGCAGGAAAAGAGAAACGGGACAGGGGCGAGATACGCAGTATTTT.

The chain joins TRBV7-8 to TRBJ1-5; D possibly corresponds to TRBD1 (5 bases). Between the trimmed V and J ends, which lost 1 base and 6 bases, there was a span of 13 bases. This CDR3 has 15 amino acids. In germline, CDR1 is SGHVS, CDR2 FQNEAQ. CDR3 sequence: CASSLVGGGVQPQHF. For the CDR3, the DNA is TGTGCCAGCAGCTTAGTGGGGGGTGGCGTTCAGCCCCAGCATTTT.

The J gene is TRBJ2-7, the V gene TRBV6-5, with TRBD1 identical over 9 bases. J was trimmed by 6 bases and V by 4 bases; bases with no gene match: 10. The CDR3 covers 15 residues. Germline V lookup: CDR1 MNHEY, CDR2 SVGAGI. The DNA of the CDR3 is TGTGCCAGCAGTTCTCCGGGACAGGGAAGTGGCGAGCAGTACTTC. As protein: CASSSPGQGSGEQYF.

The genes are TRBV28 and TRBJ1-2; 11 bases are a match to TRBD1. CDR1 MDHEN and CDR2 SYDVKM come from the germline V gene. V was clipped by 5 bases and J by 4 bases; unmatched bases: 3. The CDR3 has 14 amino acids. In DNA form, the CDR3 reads TGTGCCAGCAGTAGGACAGGGGGCGGCTATGGCTACACCTTC. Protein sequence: CASSRTGGGYGYTF.

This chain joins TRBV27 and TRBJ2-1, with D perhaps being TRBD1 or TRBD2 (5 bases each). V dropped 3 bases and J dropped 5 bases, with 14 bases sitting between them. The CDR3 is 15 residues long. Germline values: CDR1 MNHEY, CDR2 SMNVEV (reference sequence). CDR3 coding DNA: TGTGCCAGCAGTTTTGTCGGGGCCGTCAACAATGAGCAGTTCTTC. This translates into CASSFVGAVNNEQFF.

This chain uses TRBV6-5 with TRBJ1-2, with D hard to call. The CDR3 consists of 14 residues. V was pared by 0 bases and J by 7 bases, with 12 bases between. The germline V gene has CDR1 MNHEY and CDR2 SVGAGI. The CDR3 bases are TGTGCCAGCAGTTACTCGATGGCGGCGGGTGGCTACACCTTC. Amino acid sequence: CASSYSMAAGGYTF.

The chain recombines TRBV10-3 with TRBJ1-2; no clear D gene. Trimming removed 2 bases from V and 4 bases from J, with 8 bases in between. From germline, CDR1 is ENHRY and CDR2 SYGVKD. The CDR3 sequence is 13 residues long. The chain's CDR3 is CAISEGEAYGYTF. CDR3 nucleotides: TGTGCCATCAGTGAGGGGGAGGCCTATGGCTACACCTTC.